Each of the 4 T cell receptor beta chains below was sequenced from the same sample in a study of blood T cell repertoires in COVID-19. Generated by immunoSEQ multiplex PCR, the TCRdb table keeps only in-frame clones and is missing some. The repertoire has roughly 380,000 clones, 88% of them found once; the top ten carry 1%. Sequencing used PBMCs or T cells enriched from blood (not recorded which). The origin of the receptors is a woman aged 30 to 39 who had been exposed to COVID-19.

The chain carries TRBV12-3 or TRBV12-4 and TRBJ2-1, with unresolved D. Trimming removed 8 bases from V and 3 bases from J, with 11 bases in between. The CDR3 spans 13 residues. CDR3 nucleotide sequence: TGTGCCAGCGGCCCACAGAGCTACAATGAGCAGTTCTTC. Translation gives CASGPQSYNEQFF.

V gene TRBV19 combines with J gene TRBJ2-7, with 7 bases matching TRBD1. Germline V gene data show CDR1 as LNHDA and CDR2 as SQIVND (reference sequence). The CDR3 has 15 residues. With 1 base clipped from V and 4 bases from J, the junction kept 7 bases outside the gene matches. The CDR3 DNA sequence: TGTGCCAGTAGTATAGCTGCACAGGGGATTTACGAGCAGTACTTC. It yields the protein CASSIAAQGIYEQYF. Full variable domain (missing parts from reference TRBV19 and TRBJ2-7): DGGITQSPKYLFRKEGQNVTLSCEQNLNHDAMYWYRQDPGQGLRLIYYSQIVNDFQKGDIAEGYSVSREKKESFPLTVTSAQKNPTAFYLCASSIAAQGIYEQYFGPGTRLTVT.

This sequence joins TRBV27 and TRBJ2-5; the match to TRBD2 covers 11 bases. Germline CDR1 and CDR2: MNHEY and SMNVEV (reference sequence). This CDR3 spans 17 amino acids. The trim removed 2 bases at V and 5 bases at J, leaving 10 bases unmatched. CDR3 bases: TGTGCCAGCAGTTTAACCCCGGGACTAGCGGTTCTGGAGACCCAGTACTTC. Translation gives CASSLTPGLAVLETQYF.

This clone was observed a single time. The genes are TRBV24-1 and TRBJ1-2, with unresolved D. V lost 2 bases and J 6 bases, leaving 6 bases between the germline ends. The CDR3 contains 12 residues. The germline V gene encodes CDR1 KGHDR and CDR2 SFDVKD. The CDR3 sequence: CATSDYSDGYTF. DNA of the CDR3: TGTGCCACCAGTGATTACTCGGATGGCTACACCTTC.